This T cell receptor (beta chain) came from a study of beta chain features in type 1 diabetes. Worth noting for this clone: Its specificity is not known.

Study conclusions and caveats: Relative to healthy donors, patients appeared to have naive, central memory and Treg TCRB repertoires that were more similar. Insertion counts at VDJ junctions were lower in type 1 diabetes patients, who also showed more deletions there. Among patients with Type 1 diabetes, TCRB CDR3s were moderately but significantly shorter in every one of the four CD4+ subsets.

The isolated RNA, all of it, was reverse transcribed, so expressed TCRB transcripts were what got sequenced. The average output of naive, central memory and regulatory T cell samples was 3.6 million or so reads. Assay: immunoSEQ multiplex PCR; the TCRdb copy retains only in-frame clones and omits some. The sample lists around 710,000 clones; approximately 13% were seen once. The V segment lost 2 bases and the J segment 2 bases; nucleotides outside the gene matches: 6. CDR1 and CDR2 (germline): LNHDA, SQIVND (reference sequence). The CDR3 covers 15 residues. Sequenced sample: naive CD4+ T cells from blood. The clonotype originates from a man aged 30-40 years with type 1 diabetes. The chain has TRBV19 and TRBJ2-7, with TRBD1 matching over 7 bases. The CDR3 loop is CASSISSTGPYEQYF. The CDR3 region has the DNA TGTGCCAGTAGTATATCCTCGACAGGGCCCTACGAGCAGTACTTC.